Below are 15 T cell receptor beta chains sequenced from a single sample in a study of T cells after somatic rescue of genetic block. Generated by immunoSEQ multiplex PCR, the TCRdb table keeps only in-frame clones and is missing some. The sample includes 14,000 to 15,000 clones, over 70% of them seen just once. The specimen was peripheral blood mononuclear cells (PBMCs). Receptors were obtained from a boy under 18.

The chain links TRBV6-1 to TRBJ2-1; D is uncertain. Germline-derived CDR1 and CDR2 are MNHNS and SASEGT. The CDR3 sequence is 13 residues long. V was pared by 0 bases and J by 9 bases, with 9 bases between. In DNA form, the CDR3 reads TGTGCCAGCAGTGAAGCGTGGGGAATTGAGCAGTTCTTC. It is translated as CASSEAWGIEQFF.

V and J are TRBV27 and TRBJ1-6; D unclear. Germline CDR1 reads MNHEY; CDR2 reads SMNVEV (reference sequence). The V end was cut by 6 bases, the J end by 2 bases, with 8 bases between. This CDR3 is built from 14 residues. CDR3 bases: TGTGCCAGCAGAACGGAACCCTATAATTCACCCCTCCACTTT. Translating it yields CASRTEPYNSPLHF.

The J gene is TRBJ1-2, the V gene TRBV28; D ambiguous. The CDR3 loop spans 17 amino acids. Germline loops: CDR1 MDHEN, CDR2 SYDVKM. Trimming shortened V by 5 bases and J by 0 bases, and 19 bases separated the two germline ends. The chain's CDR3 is CASSENKASWANYGYTF. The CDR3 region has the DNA TGTGCCAGCAGTGAGAATAAGGCCTCTTGGGCTAACTATGGCTACACCTTC.

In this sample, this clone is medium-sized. The CDR3 bases are TGTGCCAGTAGTATAGGGGAAAGCACGTGGACCCAGTACTTC. Protein: CASSIGESTWTQYF. The V and J genes are TRBV19 and TRBJ2-5; no clear D gene. CDR1 is LNHDA and CDR2 is SQIVND in the germline V gene (reference sequence). This CDR3 is built from 14 residues. The germline V and J ends were trimmed by 1 base and 7 bases, with 13 bases remaining between them.

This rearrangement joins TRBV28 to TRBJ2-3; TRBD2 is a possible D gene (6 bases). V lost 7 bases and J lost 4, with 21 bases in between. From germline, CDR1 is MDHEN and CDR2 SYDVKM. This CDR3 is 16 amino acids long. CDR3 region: CASTRIGSSAADTQYF. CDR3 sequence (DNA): TGTGCCAGCACTCGAATCGGGAGTAGCGCTGCAGATACGCAGTATTTT.

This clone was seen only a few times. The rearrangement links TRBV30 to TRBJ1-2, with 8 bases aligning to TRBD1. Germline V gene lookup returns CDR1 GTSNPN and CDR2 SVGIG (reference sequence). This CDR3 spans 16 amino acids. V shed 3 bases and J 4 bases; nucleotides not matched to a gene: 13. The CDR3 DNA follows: TGTGCCTGGAGAGGCCCTTGGACAGGGAAGGGCTATGGCTACACCTTC. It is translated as CAWRGPWTGKGYGYTF.

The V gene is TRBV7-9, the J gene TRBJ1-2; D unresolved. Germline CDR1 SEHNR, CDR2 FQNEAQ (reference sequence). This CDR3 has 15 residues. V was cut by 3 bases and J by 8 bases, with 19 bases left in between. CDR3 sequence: CASSFSGRGSEGYTF. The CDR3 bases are TGTGCCAGCAGCTTTTCGGGTCGCGGAAGTGAGGGCTACACCTTC.

CDR3 nucleotides: TGTGCCAGCAGTTTCCAAACAGGGGCCAGCTCCTACAATGAGCAGTTCTTC. The encoded protein is CASSFQTGASSYNEQFF. This chain joins TRBV28 and TRBJ2-1; TRBD1 agrees at 7 bases. Trimming removed 3 bases from V and 0 bases from J; junction bases left unmatched: 8. CDR3 size: 17 residues. Germline V gives CDR1 MDHEN, CDR2 SYDVKM.

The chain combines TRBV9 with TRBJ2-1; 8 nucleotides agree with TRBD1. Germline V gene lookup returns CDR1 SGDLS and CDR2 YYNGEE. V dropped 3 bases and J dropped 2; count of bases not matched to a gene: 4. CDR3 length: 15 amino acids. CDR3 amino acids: CASSAGQGPYNEQFF. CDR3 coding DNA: TGTGCCAGCAGCGCTGGACAGGGCCCCTACAATGAGCAGTTCTTC.

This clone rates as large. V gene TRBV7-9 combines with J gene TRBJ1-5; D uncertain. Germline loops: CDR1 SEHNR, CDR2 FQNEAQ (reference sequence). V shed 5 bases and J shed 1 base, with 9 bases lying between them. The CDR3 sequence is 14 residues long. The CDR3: CASSPWGSNQPQHF. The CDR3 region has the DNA TGTGCCAGCAGCCCTTGGGGAAGCAATCAGCCCCAGCATTTT.

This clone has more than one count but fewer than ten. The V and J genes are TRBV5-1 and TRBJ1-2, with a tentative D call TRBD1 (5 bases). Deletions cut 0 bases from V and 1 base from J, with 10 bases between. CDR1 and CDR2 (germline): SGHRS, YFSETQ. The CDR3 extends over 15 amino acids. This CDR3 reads CASSLGQINNYGYTF. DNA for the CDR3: TGCGCCAGCAGCTTGGGACAGATCAATAACTATGGCTACACCTTC.

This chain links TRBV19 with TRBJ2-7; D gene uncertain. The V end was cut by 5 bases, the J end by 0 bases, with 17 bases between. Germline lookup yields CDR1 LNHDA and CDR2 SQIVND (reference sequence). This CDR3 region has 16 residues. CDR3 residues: CASSPRIRVLSYEQYF. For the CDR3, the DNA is TGTGCCAGTAGTCCGCGAATCAGAGTCCTCTCCTACGAGCAGTACTTC.

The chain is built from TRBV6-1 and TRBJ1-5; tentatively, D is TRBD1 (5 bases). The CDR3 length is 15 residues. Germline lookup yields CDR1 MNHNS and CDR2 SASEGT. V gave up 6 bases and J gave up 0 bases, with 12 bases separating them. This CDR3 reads CASRLTDNSNQPQHF. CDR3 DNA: TGTGCCAGCAGGTTGACAGACAATAGCAATCAGCCCCAGCATTTT.

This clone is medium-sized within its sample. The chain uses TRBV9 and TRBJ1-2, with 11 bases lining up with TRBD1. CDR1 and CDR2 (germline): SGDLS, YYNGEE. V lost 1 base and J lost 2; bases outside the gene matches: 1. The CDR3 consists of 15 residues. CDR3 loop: CASSVRTGGNYGYTF. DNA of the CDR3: TGTGCCAGCAGCGTAAGGACAGGGGGCAACTATGGCTACACCTTC.

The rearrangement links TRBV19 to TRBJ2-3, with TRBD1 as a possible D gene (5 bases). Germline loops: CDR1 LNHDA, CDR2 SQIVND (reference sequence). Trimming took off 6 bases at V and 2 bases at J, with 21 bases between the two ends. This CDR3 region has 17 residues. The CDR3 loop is CASSPILRQRLTDTQYF. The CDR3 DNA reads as TGTGCCAGTAGCCCTATACTACGACAGCGCCTCACAGATACGCAGTATTTT.